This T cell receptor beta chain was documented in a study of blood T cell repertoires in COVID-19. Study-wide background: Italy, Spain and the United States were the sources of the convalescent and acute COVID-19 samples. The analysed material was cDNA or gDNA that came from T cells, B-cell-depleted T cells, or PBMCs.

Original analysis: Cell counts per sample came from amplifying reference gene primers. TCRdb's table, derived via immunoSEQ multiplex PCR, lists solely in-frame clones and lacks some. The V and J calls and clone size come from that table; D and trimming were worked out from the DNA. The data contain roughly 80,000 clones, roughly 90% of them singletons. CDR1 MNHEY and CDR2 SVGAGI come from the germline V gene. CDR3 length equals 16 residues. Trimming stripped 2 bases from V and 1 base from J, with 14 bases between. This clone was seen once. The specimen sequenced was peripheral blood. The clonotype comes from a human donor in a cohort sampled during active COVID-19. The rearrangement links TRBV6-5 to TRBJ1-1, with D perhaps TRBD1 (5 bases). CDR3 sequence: CASSYTQGGPNTEAFF. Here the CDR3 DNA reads TGTGCCAGCAGTTACACTCAGGGAGGGCCGAACACTGAAGCTTTCTTT.